These 6 T cell receptor beta chains share one sample of origin, sequenced in a study of Graves' ophthalmopathy and Graves' hyperthyroidism. RNA transcripts were the template, and TCR beta CDR3 regions were amplified from them. HTBI primers served in a first-round RT-PCR, which a second-round multiplex PCR followed. From the multiplex PCR reads, TCRdb called clonotypes with MiXCR, one entry per CDR3 protein. In the table there are 400,000 to 450,000 distinct CDR3 sequences, over 20% of which are singletons. The specimen sequenced was peripheral blood. These receptors all come from a woman between 18 and 29 years old with stable Graves' hyperthyroidism.

This clonotype appeared many times. V gene TRBV7-9 combines with J gene TRBJ1-5; no reliable D call. V was trimmed by 2 bases and J by 0 bases, leaving 8 bases between them. The CDR3 sequence is 15 residues long. Germline V gene data show CDR1 as SEHNR and CDR2 as FQNEAQ (reference sequence). The CDR3, as DNA: TGTGCCAGCAGCTTATCCAAATATAGCAATCAGCCCCAGCATTTT. It is translated as CASSLSKYSNQPQHF. The variable domain in full, completed from reference TRBV7-9 and TRBJ1-5, reads DTGVSQNPRHKITKRGQNVTFRCDPISEHNRLYWYRQTLGQGPEFLTYFQNEAQLEKSRLLSDRFSAERPKGSFSTLEIQRTEQGDSAMYLCASSLSKYSNQPQHFGDGTRLSIL.

This clonotype turned up a few times. The rearrangement links TRBV6-5 to TRBJ2-5, with D uncertain. Per germline, CDR1 MNHEY and CDR2 SVGAGI. This CDR3 spans 15 amino acids. Trimming removed 2 bases from V and 2 bases from J, with 12 bases in between. CDR3 DNA sequence: TGTGCCAGCAGTTACGGTTACAGCCGACAAGAGACCCAGTACTTC. Translation: CASSYGYSRQETQYF.

This clonotype was recorded at least ten times. The chain employs TRBV7-9 and TRBJ2-5, with D perhaps TRBD2 (5 bases). The CDR3 has 15 residues. In germline, CDR1 is SEHNR, CDR2 FQNEAQ (reference sequence). Trimming removed 5 bases from V and 5 bases from J, with 18 bases in between. CDR3 amino acids: CASSPPPRGEETQYF. CDR3 DNA: TGTGCCAGCAGCCCCCCGCCACGGGGTGAGGAGACCCAGTACTTC.

In this sample, this clonotype turned up many times. The chain joins TRBV28 to TRBJ1-3; D not certain. This CDR3 is built from 16 residues. V dropped 4 bases and J dropped 0 bases, with 13 bases sitting between them. Looked up from germline, CDR1 is MDHEN and CDR2 is SYDVKM. The CDR3 loop reads CASSSAGSSSGNTIYF. Written as DNA, the CDR3 is TGTGCCAGCAGTTCCGCCGGGAGCAGCTCTGGAAACACCATATATTTT.

This clonotype was seen a few times. This chain joins TRBV18 and TRBJ1-5; D gene uncertain. This CDR3 region has 14 residues. Trimming took off 1 base at V and 7 bases at J, with 11 bases between the two ends. Germline V gene lookup returns CDR1 KGHSH and CDR2 LQKENI. In nucleotides, the CDR3 is TGTGCCAGCTCACCACAGGGTGCGGGACAGCCCCAGCATTTT. As protein: CASSPQGAGQPQHF.

Many counts were recorded for this clonotype. The CDR3 sequence is CASSFPLAGAPNGELFF. Written as DNA, the CDR3 is TGTGCCAGCAGCTTCCCTCTAGCGGGAGCGCCGAACGGGGAGCTGTTTTTT. The chain combines TRBV11-1 with TRBJ2-2, with 10 bases lining up with TRBD2. The junction had 11 bases not matched to a gene; V was cut back by 3 bases and J by 7 bases. The CDR3 is 17 residues long. The germline V gene has CDR1 SGHAT and CDR2 FQDESV (reference sequence).